This T cell receptor beta chain is drawn from a study of blood T cell repertoires in COVID-19 (dated by TCRdb to 2020 to 2021). For the study in its entirety: Samples from collaborators originated in the United States, Italy and Spain and spanned both the acute and convalescent phases of COVID-19. The material from the prospective study consisted of cDNA or gDNA derived from T cells, B-cell-depleted T cells, or PBMCs. Subjects who had been exposed to COVID-19, were actively infected with it, or had recovered from it provided the deeply sampled blood TCRbeta repertoires that made up the dataset. A freely available public database, intended as a resource for researchers studying the immune response to SARS-CoV-2, is where the repertoires were released. Samples came from the ongoing ImmuneRACE study (first 160 participants) plus 1,254 subjects from 6 global collaborators. The sample metadata nearly always contained a de-identified subject ID, COVID-19 status, age in years and sex. Where HLA class I and class II types were available, the types were taken from metadata supplied by the sample provider, not from assay-based typing.

On the study overall, not on this receptor specifically: The amount of clinical and demographic metadata varied by source and participant and was provided uncurated.

TCRbeta CDR3 regions were amplified from genomic DNA using the immunoSEQ Assay, a bias-controlled multiplex PCR. The published analysis was carried out like this. Within the assay, amplification of reference gene primers was used to estimate how many nucleated cells each sample contained. To quantify the absolute abundance of each unique TCRbeta CDR3 rearrangement, sequence reads were collapsed and filtered. For each sample, productive Simpson clonality was calculated as the square root of Simpson's diversity index over productive rearrangements. TCRdb obtained this table from immuneACCESS and retained in-frame rearrangements with V and J assigned. These tables miss some clones; where compared with another copy, unresolved V genes account for less than half of the shortfall, and the remainder is unexplained. Clonal size and the V and J genes are those of that table, whereas D and trimming came from the DNA. The sample table shows about 320,000 clones, and more than 70% are seen once. Around 1.6% of the sample is held by the ten biggest clonotypes.

The trim is 8 bases for V and 1 base for J, with a gap of 8 bases between the germline ends. The CDR3 holds 12 amino acids from the cysteine to the phenylalanine. Of the read, only the CDR3 DNA is kept; its 36 bases are in frame from base 1. CDR1 and CDR2, looked up from the germline V gene, are MDHEN and SYDVKM. Each collaborating institution followed its own protocols to collect whole blood in K2EDTA tubes. For TCRbeta analysis, collaborators shipped samples in one of three forms: frozen whole blood, isolated PBMCs, or DNA extracted from either of those sample types. Details on this clone: Its target antigen remains unknown. No much larger clone is present one base from it, and per-base qualities are unavailable.

This chain joins TRBV28 to TRBJ1-2, with TRBD1 as a weak D call on 5 bases. The sample comprised peripheral blood. This sequence originates from a woman aged 45-65 years with acute or convalescent COVID-19. CDR3 loop: CASQTVNYGYTF. The DNA is as follows: TGTGCCAGCCAGACAGTTAACTATGGCTACACCTTC.